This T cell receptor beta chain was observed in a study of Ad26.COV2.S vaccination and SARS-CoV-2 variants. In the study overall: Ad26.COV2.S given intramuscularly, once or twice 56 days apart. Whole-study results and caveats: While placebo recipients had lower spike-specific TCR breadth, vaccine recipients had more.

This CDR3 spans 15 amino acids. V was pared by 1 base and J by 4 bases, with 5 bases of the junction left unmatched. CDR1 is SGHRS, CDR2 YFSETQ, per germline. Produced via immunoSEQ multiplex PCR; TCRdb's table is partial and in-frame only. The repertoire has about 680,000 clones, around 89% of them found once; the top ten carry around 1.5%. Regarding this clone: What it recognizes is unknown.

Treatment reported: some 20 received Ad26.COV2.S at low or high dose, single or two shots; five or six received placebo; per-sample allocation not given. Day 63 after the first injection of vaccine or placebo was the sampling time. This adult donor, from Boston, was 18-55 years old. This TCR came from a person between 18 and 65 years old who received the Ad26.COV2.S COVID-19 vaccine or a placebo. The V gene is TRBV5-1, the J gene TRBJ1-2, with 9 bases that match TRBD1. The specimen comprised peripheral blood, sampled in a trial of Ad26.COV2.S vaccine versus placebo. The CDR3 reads CASSLWDRDSYGYTF. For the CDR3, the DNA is TGCGCCAGCAGCTTGTGGGACAGGGATTCCTATGGCTACACCTTC.